This T cell receptor beta chain was obtained from a study of response to subunit inactivated influenza vaccine. TCRdb processed the RT-PCR reads anew with MiXCR; each CDR3 protein has one entry. Of roughly 710,000 distinct CDR3 sequences listed, 11% to 15% are singletons. The CDR3 runs 13 residues. Trimming stripped 7 bases from V and 1 base from J, with 10 bases between. CDR1 and CDR2 from the germline V gene are SGHTA and FQGNSA. Broader study findings: Every seasonal influenza vaccination brings in few new T cells, the authors suggested.

This clonotype was detected only a few times. Its matching antigen is unknown. This specimen consisted of PBMCs from blood, obtained around two weeks before vaccination. The TCR sequence derives from a man aged 50 to 60 who received an inactivated influenza vaccine. This chain uses TRBV7-2 with TRBJ2-5; D is ambiguous. The CDR3 loop is CASTPQTQETQYF. The CDR3 DNA reads as TGTGCCAGCACCCCACAAACCCAAGAGACCCAGTACTTC.